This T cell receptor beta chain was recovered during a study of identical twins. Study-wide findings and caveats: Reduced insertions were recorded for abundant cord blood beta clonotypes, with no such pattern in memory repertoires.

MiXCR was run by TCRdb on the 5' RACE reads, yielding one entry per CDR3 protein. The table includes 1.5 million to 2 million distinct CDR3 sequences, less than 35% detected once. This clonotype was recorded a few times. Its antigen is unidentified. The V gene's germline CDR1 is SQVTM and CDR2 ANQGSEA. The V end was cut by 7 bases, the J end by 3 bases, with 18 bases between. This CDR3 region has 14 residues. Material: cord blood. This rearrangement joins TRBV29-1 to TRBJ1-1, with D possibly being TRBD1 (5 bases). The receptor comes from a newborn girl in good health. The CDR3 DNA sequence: TGCAGCGCCAGTGGGGCATCCATGGACACTGAAGCTTTCTTT. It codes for CSASGASMDTEAFF.